This TCR beta chain was identified during a study of T cells in Graves' hyperthyroidism and ophthalmopathy. Study observations and caveats: Blood also carried most thyroid clonotypes expanded above 0.001.

The germline V and J ends were trimmed by 7 bases and 3 bases, with 15 bases remaining between them. Germline V gene lookup returns CDR1 MDHEN and CDR2 SYDVKM. This CDR3 has 15 residues. The source material, RNA transcripts, was used to amplify TCR beta CDR3 regions. TCR CDR3 regions were first amplified by RT-PCR with HTBI primers. MiXCR was run by TCRdb on the multiplex PCR reads, yielding one entry per CDR3 protein. The table lists approximately 640,000 distinct CDR3 sequences, about 16% of them singletons. With a duration under 2 months, the hyperthyroidism was newly diagnosed in patients aged 18 to 65. Thyroid ultrasound and orbital computed tomography, with clinical symptoms and serum thyroxine and TRAb, informed diagnoses. On this clonotype itself: Antigen unknown.

The sequence was obtained from a woman aged 25-40 years with Graves' hyperthyroidism. The sample taken for sequencing was blood. V is TRBV28 and J is TRBJ2-2, with D uncertain. CDR3 residues: CASKSLREDTGELFF. In nucleotides, the CDR3 is TGTGCCAGCAAGTCCCTGCGAGAGGACACCGGGGAGCTGTTTTTT.